This record covers a single T cell receptor (beta chain). The sample comes from a study of T cells in Graves' hyperthyroidism and ophthalmopathy. The germline V and J ends were trimmed by 1 base and 4 bases, with 11 bases remaining between them. This CDR3 contains 14 residues. Germline-derived CDR1 and CDR2 are DFQATT and SNEGSKA (reference sequence). TCR beta CDR3 regions were amplified from RNA transcripts. First-round RT-PCR with HTBI primers amplified the TCR CDR3 region. One entry per CDR3 protein results from TCRdb running MiXCR on the multiplex PCR reads. The table records around 540,000 distinct CDR3 sequences, roughly a sixth of them present only once.

This receptor was taken from a woman between 25 and 40 years old with Graves' ophthalmopathy. Material for sequencing was blood. This chain joins TRBV20-1 and TRBJ2-1; tentatively, D is TRBD2 (5 bases). DNA of the CDR3: TGCAGTGCTAGAGCCGGCGGGCCATACAATGAGCAGTTCTTC. Protein: CSARAGGPYNEQFF.